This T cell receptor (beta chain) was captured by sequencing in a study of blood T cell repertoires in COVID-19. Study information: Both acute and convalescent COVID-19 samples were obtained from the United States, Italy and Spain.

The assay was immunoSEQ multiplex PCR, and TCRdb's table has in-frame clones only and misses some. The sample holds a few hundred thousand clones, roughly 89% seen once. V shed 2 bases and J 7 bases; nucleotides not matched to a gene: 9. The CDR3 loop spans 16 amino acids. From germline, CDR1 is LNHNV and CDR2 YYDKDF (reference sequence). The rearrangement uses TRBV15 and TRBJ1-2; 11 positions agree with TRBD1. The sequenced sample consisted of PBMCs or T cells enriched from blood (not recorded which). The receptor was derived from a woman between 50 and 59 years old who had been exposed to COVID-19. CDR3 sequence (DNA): TGTGCCACCAGCAGAAGAGCAGGACAGGGGGCGGTTGGCTACACCTTC. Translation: CATSRRAGQGAVGYTF.